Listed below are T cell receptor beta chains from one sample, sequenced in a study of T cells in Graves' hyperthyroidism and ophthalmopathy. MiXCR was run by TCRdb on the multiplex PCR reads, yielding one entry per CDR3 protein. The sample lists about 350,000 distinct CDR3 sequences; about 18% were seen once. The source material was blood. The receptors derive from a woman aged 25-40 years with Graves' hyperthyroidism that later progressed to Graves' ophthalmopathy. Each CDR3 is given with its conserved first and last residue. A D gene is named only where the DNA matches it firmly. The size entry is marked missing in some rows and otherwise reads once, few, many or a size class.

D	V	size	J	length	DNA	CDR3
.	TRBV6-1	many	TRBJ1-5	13	TGTGCCAGCAGTGAAGGCCTGGAACAGCCCCAGCATTTT	CASSEGLEQPQHF
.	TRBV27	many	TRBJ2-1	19	TGTGCCAGCAGTCCAATACCGGGCATGGAACAGGGAATCGACAATGAGCAGTTCTTC	CASSPIPGMEQGIDNEQFF
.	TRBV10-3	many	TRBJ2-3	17	TGTGCCATCAGTGAGTCGACTTGGGGCCATGCCACAGATACGCAGTATTTT	CAISESTWGHATDTQYF
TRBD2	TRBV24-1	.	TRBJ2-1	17	TGTGCCACCAGTGTCTCTGGTGAACTAGCGGGAAAGAATGAGCAGTTCTTC	CATSVSGELAGKNEQFF
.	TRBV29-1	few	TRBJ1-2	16	TGCAGCGTTGAAACATTACGGGGGGGCCTAAACTATGGCTACACCTTC	CSVETLRGGLNYGYTF
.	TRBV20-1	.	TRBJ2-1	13	TGCAGTGCTAGGCACTTCCCCTACAATGAGCAGTTCTTC	CSARHFPYNEQFF
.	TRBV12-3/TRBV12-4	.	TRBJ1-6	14	TGTGCCAGCAGTTCTAGGACGGCTCCATCACCCCTCCACTTT	CASSSRTAPSPLHF
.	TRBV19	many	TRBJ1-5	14	TGTGCCAGTAGTATTGGCGGCAGCTATCAGCCCCAGCATTTT	CASSIGGSYQPQHF
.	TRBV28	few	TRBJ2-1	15	TGTGCCAGCAGTTTTTCAAGGGCCTCCTACAATGAGCAGTTCTTC	CASSFSRASYNEQFF
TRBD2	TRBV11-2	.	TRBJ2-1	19	TGTGCCAGCAGCCCGCTAGCGGGGGGCCCGGCCCATAACGACAATGAGCAGTTCTTC	CASSPLAGGPAHNDNEQFF
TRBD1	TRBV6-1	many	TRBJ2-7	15	TGTGCCAGCAGTCGGCCGGGACAGGGGGCGGGGGAGCAGTACTTC	CASSRPGQGAGEQYF
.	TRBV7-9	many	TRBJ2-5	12	TGTGCCAGCAATTTGGGGGAAGAGACCCAGTACTTC	CASNLGEETQYF
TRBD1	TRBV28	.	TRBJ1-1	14	TGTGCCAGCAGTCCCCGAGGGGGCCCCGCTGAAGCTTTCTTT	CASSPRGGPAEAFF
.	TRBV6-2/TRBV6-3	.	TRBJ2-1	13	TGTGCCAGCAGGCCGACTGGGAACAATGAGCAGTTCTTC	CASRPTGNNEQFF
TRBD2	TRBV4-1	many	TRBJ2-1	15	TGCGCCAGCAGCCAAGCAGCGGGAGGGTACAATGAGCAGTTCTTC	CASSQAAGGYNEQFF
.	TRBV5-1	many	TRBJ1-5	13	TGCGCCAGCAGCTTTATTGGCAATCAGCCCCAGCATTTT	CASSFIGNQPQHF
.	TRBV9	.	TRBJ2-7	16	TGTGCCAGCAGCGTCGACAGCAACTCTCCCTCCTACGAGCAGTACTTC	CASSVDSNSPSYEQYF
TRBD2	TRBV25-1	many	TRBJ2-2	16	TGTGCCAGCAGTGAATGGGGGGGAGAGGGCACCGGGGAGCTGTTTTTT	CASSEWGGEGTGELFF
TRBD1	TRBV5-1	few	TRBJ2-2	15	TGCGCCAGCAGCGCGGACAGGGCCAGTGTCGGGGAGCTGTTTTTT	CASSADRASVGELFF
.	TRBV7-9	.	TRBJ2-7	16	TGTGCCAGCAGCTTTACGTCCGGACTAAAATCCTACGAGCAGTACTTC	CASSFTSGLKSYEQYF
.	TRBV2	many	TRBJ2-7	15	TGTGCCAGCAGTGTTCTAGGGAGTCAAGACTACGAGCAGTACTTC	CASSVLGSQDYEQYF
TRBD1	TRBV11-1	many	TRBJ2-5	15	TGTGCCAGCAGCTTTAGAACCCCAGGGGGAGAGACCCAGTACTTC	CASSFRTPGGETQYF
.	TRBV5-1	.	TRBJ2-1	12	TGCGCCAGCAGCCCGGACGAGTATCCCCAGTTCTTC	CASSPDEYPQFF
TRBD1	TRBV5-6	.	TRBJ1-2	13	TGTGCCAGCAGCTGGGGGACAGCATATGGCTACACCTTC	CASSWGTAYGYTF
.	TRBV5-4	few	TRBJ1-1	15	TGTGCCAGCAGCTTCCCAGGAGCCTTCGAACCTGAAGCTTTCTTT	CASSFPGAFEPEAFF
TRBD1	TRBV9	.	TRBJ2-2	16	TGTGCCAGCAGCGAGTGGGACAGGGGGCTCACCGGGGAGCTGTTTTTT	CASSEWDRGLTGELFF
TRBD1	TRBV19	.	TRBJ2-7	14	TGTGCCAGTAGTATTGGGACAGGGGCCTACGAGCAGTACTTC	CASSIGTGAYEQYF
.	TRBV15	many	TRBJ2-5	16	TGTGCCACCAGCAAGCGGCCCTCGGGGAAGGGGGAGACCCAGTACTTC	CATSKRPSGKGETQYF
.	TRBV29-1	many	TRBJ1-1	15	TGCAATGGTTTGTTGGACGTCCCGTTGAACACTGAAGCTTTCTTT	CNGLLDVPLNTEAFF
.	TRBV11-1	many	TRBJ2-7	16	TGTGCCAGCAGCCTACGACCTTTGGGGGGAGCCTACGAGCAGTACTTC	CASSLRPLGGAYEQYF
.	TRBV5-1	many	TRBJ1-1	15	TGCGCCAGCAGCCTACGAACGACAGGCCACACTGAAGCTTTCTTT	CASSLRTTGHTEAFF
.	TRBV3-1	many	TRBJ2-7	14	TGTGCCAGCAGCTTCCCGGGACATAACTACGAGCAGTACTTC	CASSFPGHNYEQYF
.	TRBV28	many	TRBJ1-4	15	TGTGCCAGCAGTTTAAACACGGACAGTAATGAAAAACTGTTTTTT	CASSLNTDSNEKLFF
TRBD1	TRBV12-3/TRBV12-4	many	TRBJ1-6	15	TGTGCCAGCAGGACGACAGGGGCGGAAATTTCACCCCTCCACTTT	CASRTTGAEISPLHF
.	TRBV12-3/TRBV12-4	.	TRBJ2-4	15	TGTGCCAGCAGTCTATGGTCCCAAGCCAAAAACATTCAGTACTTC	CASSLWSQAKNIQYF
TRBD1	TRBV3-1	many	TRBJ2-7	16	TGTGCCAGCAGCCGTGCCCCCGGGACAGGTACCTACGAGCAGTACTTC	CASSRAPGTGTYEQYF
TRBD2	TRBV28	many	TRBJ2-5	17	TGTGCCAGCAGTTTTAGGCGGGAGGGCTGGGTAGAAGAGACCCAGTACTTC	CASSFRREGWVEETQYF
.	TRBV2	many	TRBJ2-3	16	TGTGCCAGCAGTGAAGCTGCTCACTCAGGTACAGATACGCAGTATTTT	CASSEAAHSGTDTQYF
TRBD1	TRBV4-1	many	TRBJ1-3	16	TGCGCCAGCAGCGATAACAGGAGGGGGCGTGGAAACACCATATATTTT	CASSDNRRGRGNTIYF
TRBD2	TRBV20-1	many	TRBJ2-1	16	TGCAGTGCTAGAGGGACGGGACTAGCGGCCTACAATGAGCAGTTCTTC	CSARGTGLAAYNEQFF
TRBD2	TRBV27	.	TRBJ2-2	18	TGTGCCAGCAGTACCAAGAGACTAGCGGGAGGTATGACCGGGGAGCTGTTTTTT	CASSTKRLAGGMTGELFF
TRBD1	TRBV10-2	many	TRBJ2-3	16	TGCGCCAGCAGTGTTCCCCGGGACAGGAACACAGATACGCAGTATTTT	CASSVPRDRNTDTQYF
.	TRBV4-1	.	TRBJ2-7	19	TGCGCCAGCACCCAGGGCCTTTTGTCAAAGACAGGAGACCCCTACGAGCAGTACTTC	CASTQGLLSKTGDPYEQYF
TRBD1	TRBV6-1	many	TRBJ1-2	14	TGTGCCACCAGAGGGACAGGGGGTGACTATGGCTACACCTTC	CATRGTGGDYGYTF
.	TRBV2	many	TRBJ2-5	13	TGTGCCAGCAGTGAAGGGATGCAAGAGACCCAGTACTTC	CASSEGMQETQYF
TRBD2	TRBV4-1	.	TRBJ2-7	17	TGCGCCAGCAGCCGACTAGCCGACTGGGAAGGGGTCTACGAGCAGTACTTC	CASSRLADWEGVYEQYF
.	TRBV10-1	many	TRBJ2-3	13	TGCGCCAGCAGTGATGGCGGGGAGGATACGCAGTATTTT	CASSDGGEDTQYF
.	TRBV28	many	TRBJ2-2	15	TGTGCCAGCAGCCGGGGGTGGGGGAACACCGGGGAGCTGTTTTTT	CASSRGWGNTGELFF
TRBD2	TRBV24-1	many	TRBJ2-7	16	TGTGCCACCAGTGCTCTTGGGCTAGCGGGTACCTACGAGCAGTACTTC	CATSALGLAGTYEQYF
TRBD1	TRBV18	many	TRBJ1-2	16	TGTGCCAGCTCGTCACAGAGTGGGACAGCTAACTATGGCTACACCTTC	CASSSQSGTANYGYTF
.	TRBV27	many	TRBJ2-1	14	TGTGCCAGCAATCCGACCCGACGGGACAATGAGCAGTTCTTC	CASNPTRRDNEQFF
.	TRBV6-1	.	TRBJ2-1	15	TGTGCCAGCAGCGAGGGGGGTCAGGGGTTCGATGAGCAGTTCTTC	CASSEGGQGFDEQFF
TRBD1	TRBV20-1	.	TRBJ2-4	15	TGCAGTGCTGAATACAGGGGGGAAGCCAAAAACATTCAGTACTTC	CSAEYRGEAKNIQYF